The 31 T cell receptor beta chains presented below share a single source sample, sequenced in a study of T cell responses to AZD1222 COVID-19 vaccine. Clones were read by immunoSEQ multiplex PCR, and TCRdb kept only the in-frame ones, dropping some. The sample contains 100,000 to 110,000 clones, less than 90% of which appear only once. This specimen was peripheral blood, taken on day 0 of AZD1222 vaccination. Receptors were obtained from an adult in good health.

The CDR3 region is CASTPRDRAISYEQYF. The CDR3 bases are TGCGCCAGCACTCCCCGGGACAGGGCAATCTCCTACGAGCAGTACTTC. This chain joins TRBV10-1 and TRBJ2-7, with 9 bases lining up with TRBD1. V gave up 7 bases and J gave up 0 bases; unmatched junction bases: 10. Germline V gives CDR1 WNHNN, CDR2 SYGVQD (reference sequence). This CDR3 has 16 residues.

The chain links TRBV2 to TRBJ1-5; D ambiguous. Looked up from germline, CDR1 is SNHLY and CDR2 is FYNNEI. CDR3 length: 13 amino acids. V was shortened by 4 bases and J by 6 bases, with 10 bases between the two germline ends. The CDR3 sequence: CASSGEGFQPQHF. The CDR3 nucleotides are TGTGCCAGCAGTGGAGAAGGGTTTCAGCCCCAGCATTTT.

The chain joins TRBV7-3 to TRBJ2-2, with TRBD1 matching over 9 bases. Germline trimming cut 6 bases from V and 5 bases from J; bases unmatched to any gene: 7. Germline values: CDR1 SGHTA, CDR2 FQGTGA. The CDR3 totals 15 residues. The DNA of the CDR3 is TGTGCCAGCAGATTGGGACAGGGTATGACCGGGGAGCTGTTTTTT. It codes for CASRLGQGMTGELFF.

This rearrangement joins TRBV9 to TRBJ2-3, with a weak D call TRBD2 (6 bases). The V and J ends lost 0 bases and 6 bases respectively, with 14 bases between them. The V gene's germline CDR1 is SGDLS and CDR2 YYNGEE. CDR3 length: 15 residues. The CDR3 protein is CASSVALTGEDTQYF. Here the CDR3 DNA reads TGTGCCAGCAGCGTAGCTTTAACGGGAGAGGATACGCAGTATTTT.

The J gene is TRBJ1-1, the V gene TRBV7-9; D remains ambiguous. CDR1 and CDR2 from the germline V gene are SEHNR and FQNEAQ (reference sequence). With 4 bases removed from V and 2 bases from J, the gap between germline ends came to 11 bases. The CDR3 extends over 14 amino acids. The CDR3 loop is CASSSVIGNTEAFF. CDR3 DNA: TGTGCCAGCAGCTCGGTGATCGGAAACACTGAAGCTTTCTTT.

The CDR3 coding sequence is TGTGCCACCAGTGGCAGGACAGGGGAAAAACTGTTTTTT. This gives the protein CATSGRTGEKLFF. J is TRBJ1-4 and V is TRBV24-1; 8 bases map to TRBD1. CDR1 is KGHDR and CDR2 is SFDVKD in the germline V gene. Trimming cost V 5 bases and J 8 bases; bases outside gene matches: 3. This CDR3 has 13 residues.

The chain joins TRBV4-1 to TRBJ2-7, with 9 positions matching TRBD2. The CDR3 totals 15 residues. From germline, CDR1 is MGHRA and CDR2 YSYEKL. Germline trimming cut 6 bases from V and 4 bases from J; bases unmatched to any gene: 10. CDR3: CASSPRGTSGYEQYF. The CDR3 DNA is TGCGCCAGCAGTCCCCGGGGAACTAGCGGGTACGAGCAGTACTTC.

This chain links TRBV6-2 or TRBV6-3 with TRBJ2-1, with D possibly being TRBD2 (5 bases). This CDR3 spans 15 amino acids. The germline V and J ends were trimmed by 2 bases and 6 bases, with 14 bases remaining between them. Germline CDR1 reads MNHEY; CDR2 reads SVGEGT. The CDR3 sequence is CASSYPRTGVNEQFF. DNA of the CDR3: TGTGCCAGCAGTTACCCAAGGACTGGTGTCAATGAGCAGTTCTTC.

The CDR3 nucleotides read TGTGCCAGCAGTGAATTAGGCTTAAACACCTACAATGAGCAGTTCTTC. Translation: CASSELGLNTYNEQFF. The V and J genes are TRBV25-1 and TRBJ2-1; no firm D call. The germline CDR1 and CDR2 sequences are MGHDK and SYGVNS. This CDR3 region has 16 residues. Trimming cost V 1 base and J 2 bases, with 12 bases left between them.

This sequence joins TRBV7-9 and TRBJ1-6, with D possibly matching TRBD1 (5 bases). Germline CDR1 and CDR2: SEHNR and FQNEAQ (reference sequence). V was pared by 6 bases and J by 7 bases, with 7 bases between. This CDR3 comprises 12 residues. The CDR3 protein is CASRRGNSPLHF. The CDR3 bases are TGTGCCAGCAGGCGGGGGAATTCACCCCTCCACTTT.

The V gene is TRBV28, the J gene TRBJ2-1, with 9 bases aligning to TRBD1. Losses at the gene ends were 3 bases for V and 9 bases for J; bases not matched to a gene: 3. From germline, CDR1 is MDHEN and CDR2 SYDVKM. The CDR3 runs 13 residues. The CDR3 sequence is CASSLTGGSEQFF. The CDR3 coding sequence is TGTGCCAGCAGTTTGACAGGGGGAAGTGAGCAGTTCTTC.

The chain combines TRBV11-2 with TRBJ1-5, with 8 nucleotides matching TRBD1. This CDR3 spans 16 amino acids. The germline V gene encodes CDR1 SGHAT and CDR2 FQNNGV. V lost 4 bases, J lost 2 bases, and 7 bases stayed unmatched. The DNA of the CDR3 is TGTGCCAGCAGCTCGTGGACAGGGAAAGGCAATCAGCCCCAGCATTTT. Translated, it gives CASSSWTGKGNQPQHF.

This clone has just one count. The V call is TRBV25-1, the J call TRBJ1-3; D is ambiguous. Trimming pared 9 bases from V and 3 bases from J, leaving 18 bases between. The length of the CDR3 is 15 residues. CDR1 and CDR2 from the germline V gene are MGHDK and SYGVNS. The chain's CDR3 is CASTPASLLGNTIYF. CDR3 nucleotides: TGTGCCAGTACCCCCGCCAGCCTCCTTGGAAACACCATATATTTT.

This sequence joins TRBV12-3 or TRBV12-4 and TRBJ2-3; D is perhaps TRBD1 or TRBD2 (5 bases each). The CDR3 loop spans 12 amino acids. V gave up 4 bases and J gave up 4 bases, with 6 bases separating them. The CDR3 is CASSWGSDTQYF. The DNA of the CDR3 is TGTGCCAGCAGTTGGGGGTCAGATACGCAGTATTTT.

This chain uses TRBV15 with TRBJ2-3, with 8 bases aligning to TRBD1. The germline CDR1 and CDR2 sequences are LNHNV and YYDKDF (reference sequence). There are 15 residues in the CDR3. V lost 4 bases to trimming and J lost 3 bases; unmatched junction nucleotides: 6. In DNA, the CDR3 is TGTGCCACCAGCACTACAGGGGGACAGACAGATACGCAGTATTTT. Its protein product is CATSTTGGQTDTQYF.

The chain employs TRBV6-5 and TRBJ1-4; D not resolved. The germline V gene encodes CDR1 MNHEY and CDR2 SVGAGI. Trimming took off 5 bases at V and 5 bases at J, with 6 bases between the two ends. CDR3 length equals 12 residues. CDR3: CASSRGNEKLFF. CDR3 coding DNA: TGTGCCAGCAGTCGAGGAAATGAAAAACTGTTTTTT.

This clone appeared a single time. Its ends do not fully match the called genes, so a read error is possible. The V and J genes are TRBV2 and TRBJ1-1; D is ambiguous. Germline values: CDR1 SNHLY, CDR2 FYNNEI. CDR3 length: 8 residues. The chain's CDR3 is CASSKAFF. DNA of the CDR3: TGTGCCAGCAGTAAAGCTTTCTTT.

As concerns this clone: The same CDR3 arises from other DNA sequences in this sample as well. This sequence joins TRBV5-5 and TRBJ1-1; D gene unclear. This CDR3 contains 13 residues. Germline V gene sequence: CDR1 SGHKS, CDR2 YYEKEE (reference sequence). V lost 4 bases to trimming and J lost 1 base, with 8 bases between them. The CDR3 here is CASSLGSNTEAFF. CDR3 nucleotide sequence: TGTGCCAGCAGCCTGGGATCGAACACTGAAGCTTTCTTT.

The CDR3 loop reads CASSPPGTGYGNTIYF. The CDR3 DNA sequence: TGTGCCAGCTCACCACCCGGGACAGGGTATGGAAACACCATATATTTT. V usage is TRBV18 and J usage is TRBJ1-3; 9 nucleotides match TRBD1. J lost 3 bases, V lost 0 bases, and 3 bases had no gene match. Germline-derived CDR1 and CDR2 are KGHSH and LQKENI. The CDR3 spans 16 residues.

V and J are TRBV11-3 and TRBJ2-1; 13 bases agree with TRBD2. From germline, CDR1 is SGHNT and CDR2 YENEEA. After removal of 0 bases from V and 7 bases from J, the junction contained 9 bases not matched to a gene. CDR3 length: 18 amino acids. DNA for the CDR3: TGTGCCAGCAGCTTAGAGGCGTGGGGACTAGCGGGATATAATGAGCAGTTCTTC. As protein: CASSLEAWGLAGYNEQFF.

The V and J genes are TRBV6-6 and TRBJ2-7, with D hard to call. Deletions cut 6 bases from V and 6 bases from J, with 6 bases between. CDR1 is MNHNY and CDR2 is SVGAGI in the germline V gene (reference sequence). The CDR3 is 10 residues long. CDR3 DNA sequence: TGTGCCAGCAGGGGGTCCGAGCAGTACTTC. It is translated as CASRGSEQYF.

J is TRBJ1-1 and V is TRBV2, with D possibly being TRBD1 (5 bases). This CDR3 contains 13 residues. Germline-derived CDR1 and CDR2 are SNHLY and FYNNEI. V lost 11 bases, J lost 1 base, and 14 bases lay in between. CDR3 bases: TGTGCCGGTCTAGGACAATGGAACACTGAAGCTTTCTTT. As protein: CAGLGQWNTEAFF.

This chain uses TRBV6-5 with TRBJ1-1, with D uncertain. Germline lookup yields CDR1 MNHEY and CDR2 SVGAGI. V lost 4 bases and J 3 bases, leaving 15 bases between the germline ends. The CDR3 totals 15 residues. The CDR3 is CASSSQIISYTEAFF. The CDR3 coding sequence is TGTGCCAGCAGTTCCCAGATCATCTCGTACACTGAAGCTTTCTTT.

The CDR3 here is CASSFLSDSRNTEAFF. The CDR3 nucleotides are TGTGCCAGCAGTTTCTTATCTGACAGCCGGAACACTGAAGCTTTCTTT. V is TRBV27 and J is TRBJ1-1; D is perhaps TRBD1 (5 bases). Trimming took off 3 bases at V and 1 base at J, with 15 bases between the two ends. This CDR3 comprises 16 residues. CDR1 and CDR2 (germline): MNHEY, SMNVEV (reference sequence).

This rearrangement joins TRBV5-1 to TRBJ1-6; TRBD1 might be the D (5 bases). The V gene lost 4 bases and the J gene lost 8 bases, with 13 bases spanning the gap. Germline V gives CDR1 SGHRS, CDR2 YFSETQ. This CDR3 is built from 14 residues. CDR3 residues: CASSKSLGDSPLHF. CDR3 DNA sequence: TGCGCCAGCAGCAAAAGCCTAGGGGATTCACCCCTCCACTTT.

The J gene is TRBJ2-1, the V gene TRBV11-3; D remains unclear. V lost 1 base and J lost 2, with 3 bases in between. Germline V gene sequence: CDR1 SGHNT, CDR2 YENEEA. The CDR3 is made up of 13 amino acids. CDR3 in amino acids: CASSLGPYNEQFF. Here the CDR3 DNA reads TGTGCCAGCAGCTTAGGCCCCTACAATGAGCAGTTCTTC.

DNA for the CDR3: TGTGCCAGCAGTTACTCACTGACAGCTAACTATGGCTACACCTTC. Protein sequence: CASSYSLTANYGYTF. The chain recombines TRBV6-5 with TRBJ1-2, with D maybe TRBD1 (5 bases). This CDR3 region has 15 residues. Trimming took off 0 bases at V and 0 bases at J, with 8 bases between the two ends. Germline CDR1 MNHEY, CDR2 SVGAGI.

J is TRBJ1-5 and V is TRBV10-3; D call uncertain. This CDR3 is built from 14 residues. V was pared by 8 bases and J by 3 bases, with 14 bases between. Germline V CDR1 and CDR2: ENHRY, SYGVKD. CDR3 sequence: CAICPEPHNQPQHF. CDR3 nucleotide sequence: TGTGCCATCTGTCCAGAGCCACACAATCAGCCCCAGCATTTT.

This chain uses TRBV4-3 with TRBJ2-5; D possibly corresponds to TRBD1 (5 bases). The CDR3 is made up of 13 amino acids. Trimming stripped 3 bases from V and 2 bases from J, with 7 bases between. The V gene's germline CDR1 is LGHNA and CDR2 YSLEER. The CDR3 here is CASSQTVQETQYF. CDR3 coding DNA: TGCGCCAGCAGCCAGACAGTACAAGAGACCCAGTACTTC.

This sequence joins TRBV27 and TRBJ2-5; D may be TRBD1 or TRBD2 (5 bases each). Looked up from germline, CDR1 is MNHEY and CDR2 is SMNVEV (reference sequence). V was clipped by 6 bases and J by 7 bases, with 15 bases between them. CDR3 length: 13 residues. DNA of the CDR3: TGTGCCAGCAGCCCCGGGACCCTCCTGACCCAGTACTTC. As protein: CASSPGTLLTQYF.

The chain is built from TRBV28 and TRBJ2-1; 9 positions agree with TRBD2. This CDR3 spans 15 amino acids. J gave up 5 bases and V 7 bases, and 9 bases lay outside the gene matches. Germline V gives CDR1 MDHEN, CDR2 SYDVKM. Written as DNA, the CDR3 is TGTGCCAGCAACCTATACGGCGGGAGGGACAATGAGCAGTTCTTC. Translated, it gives CASNLYGGRDNEQFF.